These 23 T cell receptor beta chains share one sample of origin, sequenced in a study of shared clonotypes between healthy human individuals. Sequencing was performed with immunoSEQ multiplex PCR; in TCRdb, only in-frame clones are kept and a portion is missing. The sample yields over 1.4 million clones, about 96% seen once. The sequencing sample was made of naive CD4+ T cells sorted from blood. Sample subset: CD45RA+ positively selected. Source of these receptors: a man aged 25-40 years in good health.

CDR3 sequence (DNA): TGTGCCAGCAGTGGGGACAGGTTTCAGCCCCAGCATTTT. It specifies CASSGDRFQPQHF. V is TRBV6-1 and J is TRBJ1-5; 8 bases are a match to TRBD1. V dropped 4 bases and J dropped 6; count of bases not matched to a gene: 2. Germline V gives CDR1 MNHNS, CDR2 SASEGT. The CDR3 is 13 residues long.

The rearrangement joins TRBV28 to TRBJ2-7; 7 bases fit TRBD2. The CDR3 totals 14 residues. In germline, CDR1 is MDHEN, CDR2 SYDVKM. Unmatched junction bases numbered 6, after V lost 5 bases and J lost 2 bases. The CDR3 loop is CASSIGTTTYEQYF. Here the CDR3 DNA reads TGTGCCAGCAGTATAGGGACTACCACCTACGAGCAGTACTTC.

The chain combines TRBV29-1 with TRBJ2-5; TRBD2 is a possible D gene (5 bases). CDR1 is SQVTM, CDR2 ANQGSEA, per germline. V was pared by 1 base and J by 4 bases, with 13 bases between. This CDR3 region has 14 residues. The CDR3 nucleotides are TGCAGCGTTGAAGGAAAACTAGTCGGAGAGACCCAGTACTTC. Its translation: CSVEGKLVGETQYF.

This chain connects TRBV10-2 to TRBJ2-3; TRBD1 aligns across 7 bases. Trimming at V came to 6 bases and at J to 5 bases, leaving 5 bases not matched to a gene. Germline V CDR1 and CDR2: WSHSY, SAAADI. The length of the CDR3 is 13 residues. In nucleotides, the CDR3 is TGCGCCAGCAGGGATACAGGGGAAGATACGCAGTATTTT. Translation: CASRDTGEDTQYF.

The gene calls are TRBV18 and TRBJ2-5, with TRBD1 as a possible D gene (5 bases). The ends were cut back, 4 bases at V and 2 bases at J, with 20 bases in the middle. The CDR3 runs 17 residues. The germline gives CDR1 KGHSH, CDR2 LQKENI. The chain's CDR3 is CASSQLSQVVIQETQYF. DNA for the CDR3: TGTGCCAGCTCACAATTATCACAGGTGGTAATTCAAGAGACCCAGTACTTC. The whole variable domain, filled in from reference TRBV18 and TRBJ2-5, reads NAGVMQNPRHLVRRRGQEARLRCSPMKGHSHVYWYRQLPEEGLKFMVYLQKENIIDESGMPKERFSAEFPKEGPSILRIQQVVRGDSAAYFCASSQLSQVVIQETQYFGPGTRLLVL.

The rearrangement uses TRBV10-3 and TRBJ2-3; perhaps D is TRBD1 or TRBD2 (5 bases each). V gave up 0 bases and J gave up 0 bases, with 10 bases separating them. The CDR3 runs 16 residues. Germline V gene sequence: CDR1 ENHRY, CDR2 SYGVKD. DNA of the CDR3: TGTGCCATCAGTGAGTCGAAGAGGGGTAGCACAGATACGCAGTATTTT. It codes for CAISESKRGSTDTQYF.

V usage is TRBV5-1 and J usage is TRBJ2-2; tentative D call: TRBD2 (5 bases). V lost 3 bases and J lost 7, with 19 bases in between. CDR1 SGHRS and CDR2 YFSETQ come from the germline V gene. CDR3 length equals 16 residues. In DNA, the CDR3 is TGCGCCAGCAGCTACGGGAAGGGAGCGCCCGACGGGGAGCTGTTTTTT. Amino acids: CASSYGKGAPDGELFF.

The chain has TRBV7-2 and TRBJ1-2, with TRBD1 as a possible D gene (6 bases). V was cut by 5 bases and J by 6 bases, with 13 bases left in between. CDR1 is SGHTA, CDR2 FQGNSA, per germline. CDR3 length: 13 residues. CDR3 sequence (DNA): TGTGCCAGCAGCCAGGGGTTGGACGATGGCTACACCTTC. This sequence encodes CASSQGLDDGYTF.

With respect to this clone: This CDR3 is also generated by other DNA sequences in the sample. The chain recombines TRBV6-5 with TRBJ2-1; D not resolved. Germline CDR1 reads MNHEY; CDR2 reads SVGAGI. V was shortened by 7 bases and J by 0 bases, with 7 bases between the two germline ends. The CDR3 contains 13 residues. The CDR3 sequence: CASKRDSYNEQFF. CDR3 DNA: TGTGCCAGCAAAAGGGACTCCTACAATGAGCAGTTCTTC.

The rearrangement uses TRBV9 and TRBJ1-4, with D unclear. CDR3 length: 14 amino acids. Per the germline V gene, CDR1 is SGDLS and CDR2 is YYNGEE. The germline V and J ends were trimmed by 6 bases and 3 bases, with 12 bases remaining between them. CDR3 loop: CASTVGSANEKLFF. CDR3 bases: TGTGCCAGCACCGTGGGTTCGGCTAATGAAAAACTGTTTTTT.

The genes are TRBV29-1 and TRBJ2-1, with D perhaps TRBD2 (5 bases). V was pared by 7 bases and J by 2 bases, with 12 bases between. Germline CDR1 is SQVTM and CDR2 is ANQGSEA. This CDR3 region has 13 residues. The CDR3 reads CSARTFTYNEQFF. Here the CDR3 DNA reads TGCAGCGCCAGGACTTTCACCTACAATGAGCAGTTCTTC.

The chain has TRBV7-9 and TRBJ2-1, with 14 bases identical to TRBD2. This CDR3 region has 18 residues. J was trimmed by 6 bases and V by 4 bases; bases with no gene match: 11. Germline-derived CDR1 and CDR2 are SEHNR and FQNEAQ (reference sequence). The CDR3 DNA follows: TGTGCCAGCAGCTCGACTAGCGGGAGGGCCAGGGTGGCCAATGAGCAGTTCTTC. This translates into CASSSTSGRARVANEQFF.

This rearrangement joins TRBV7-9 to TRBJ2-5, with 7 bases matching TRBD1. The CDR3 is 15 residues long. Germline loops: CDR1 SEHNR, CDR2 FQNEAQ (reference sequence). V lost 5 bases, J lost 5 bases, and 11 bases stayed unmatched. CDR3 sequence (DNA): TGTGCCAGCAGCCCCCGGGGACAGCTAAGGGAGACCCAGTACTTC. Amino acids: CASSPRGQLRETQYF.

The rearrangement joins TRBV25-1 to TRBJ2-2; a weak D match, TRBD2 (5 bases). Germline-derived CDR1 and CDR2 are MGHDK and SYGVNS. Trimming cost V 0 bases and J 3 bases, with 11 bases left between them. This CDR3 contains 16 residues. The CDR3 DNA reads as TGTGCCAGCAGTGAATACGGGGTTCGGGACACCGGGGAGCTGTTTTTT. Translation: CASSEYGVRDTGELFF.

This clone has only one observation. The gene calls are TRBV7-8 and TRBJ2-1; 9 positions match TRBD1. CDR1 and CDR2 (germline): SGHVS, FQNEAQ. There are 17 residues in the CDR3. J lost 8 bases, V lost 2 bases, and 13 bases had no gene match. CDR3 protein: CASSLRAGTGFGYEQFF. The CDR3 bases are TGTGCCAGCAGCTTAAGGGCCGGGACAGGGTTTGGGTATGAGCAGTTCTTC.

The chain joins TRBV27 to TRBJ1-5; 7 positions agree with TRBD1. Trimming at V came to 6 bases and at J to 0 bases, leaving 11 bases not matched to a gene. The germline CDR1 and CDR2 sequences are MNHEY and SMNVEV (reference sequence). The CDR3 length is 17 residues. The CDR3 spells CASSKKTGTDSNQPQHF. The DNA for the CDR3 is TGTGCCAGCAGCAAAAAGACGGGGACAGATAGCAATCAGCCCCAGCATTTT.

The chain has TRBV7-3 and TRBJ2-3; 7 nucleotides line up with TRBD2. Losses at the gene ends were 5 bases for V and 0 bases for J; bases not matched to a gene: 5. CDR1 and CDR2 from the germline V gene are SGHTA and FQGTGA. This CDR3 region has 15 residues. The CDR3 sequence is CASSTPGGSTDTQYF. CDR3 coding DNA: TGTGCCAGCAGCACCCCGGGGGGTAGCACAGATACGCAGTATTTT.

The J gene is TRBJ2-5, the V gene TRBV9, with 7 bases identical to TRBD2. Unmatched junction bases numbered 8, after V lost 4 bases and J lost 2 bases. The V gene's germline CDR1 is SGDLS and CDR2 YYNGEE. The CDR3 covers 15 residues. CDR3 residues: CASSPTGGSQETQYF. In nucleotides, the CDR3 is TGTGCCAGCAGCCCCACCGGGGGGAGTCAAGAGACCCAGTACTTC.

The rearrangement joins TRBV5-1 to TRBJ2-7; 11 nucleotides agree with TRBD2. With V trimmed by 0 bases and J by 0 bases, 5 bases remained unmatched. This CDR3 is 17 amino acids long. Germline V gene data show CDR1 as SGHRS and CDR2 as YFSETQ. CDR3 region: CASSLVASGRSSYEQYF. The CDR3 nucleotides read TGCGCCAGCAGCTTGGTGGCTAGCGGGAGGAGCTCCTACGAGCAGTACTTC. The full variable domain, completed using reference TRBV5-1 and TRBJ2-7, is KAGVTQTPRYLIKTRGQQVTLSCSPISGHRSVSWYQQTPGQGLQFLFEYFSETQRNKGNFPGRFSGRQFSNSRSEMNVSTLELGDSALYLCASSLVASGRSSYEQYFGPGTRLTVT.

The rearrangement links TRBV11-2 to TRBJ1-1; D is ambiguous. Germline CDR1 is SGHAT and CDR2 is FQNNGV. Trimming left V 0 bases short and J 1 base short, with 9 bases between. CDR3 length equals 15 residues. CDR3 DNA sequence: TGTGCCAGCAGCTTAGAGGGCAGAGGGAACACTGAAGCTTTCTTT. It is translated as CASSLEGRGNTEAFF.

This chain joins TRBV5-1 and TRBJ2-3; 13 bases match TRBD2. CDR1 SGHRS and CDR2 YFSETQ come from the germline V gene. The CDR3 spans 16 residues. The V gene end was trimmed by 8 bases and the J gene end by 2 bases; junction bases not matched to a gene: 8. The CDR3 DNA is TGCGCCAGTACAACCGGGACTAGCGGGGCCACAGATACGCAGTATTTT. Translation: CASTTGTSGATDTQYF.

This sequence joins TRBV9 and TRBJ2-7; D possibly matches TRBD1 or TRBD2 (6 bases each). CDR1 is SGDLS, CDR2 YYNGEE, per germline. V lost 0 bases to trimming and J lost 3 bases, with 10 bases between them. This CDR3 spans 14 amino acids. This CDR3 reads CASSVGGGIYEQYF. In DNA form, the CDR3 reads TGTGCCAGCAGCGTAGGAGGGGGGATCTACGAGCAGTACTTC.

The sample holds one count of this clone. The CDR3 nucleotides read TGTGCCAGCAGCGTAGGGGCCATTCACTACGAGCAGTACTTC. Residues: CASSVGAIHYEQYF. V gene TRBV9 combines with J gene TRBJ2-7; D gene uncertain. V lost 0 bases and J lost 3, with 10 bases in between. CDR3 length equals 14 residues. Per germline, CDR1 SGDLS and CDR2 YYNGEE.